This T cell receptor beta chain was sequenced for a study of spatial heterogeneity in lung cancer. Time point defined: sample taken at primary tumor resection. Whole RNA came from tumor, nontumor lung or frozen PBMC and was sequenced without being sorted. Around 68 TRACERx patients with early, untreated non-small cell lung cancer donated samples. Findings and caveats of the study: Follow-up blood showed ubiquitous expanded tumor TCRs less than blood at resection did.

This clonotype was counted ten times or more. Its antigen is as yet unknown. The CDR3 extends over 15 amino acids. With V trimmed by 1 base and J by 2 bases, 5 bases remained unmatched. Germline V CDR1 and CDR2: MDHEN, SYDVKM. Individually, TCR cDNA molecules were each labelled with a unique molecular identifier. TCRdb fed the 5' RACE reads into MiXCR, producing one record per CDR3 protein. The sample lists about 23,000 distinct CDR3 sequences, approximately 5% occurring once. This sequence originates from a male donor with early-stage non-small cell lung cancer. Sequencing was performed on PBMCs, taken at surgery. The chain couples TRBV28 to TRBJ2-7, with 7 positions matching TRBD2. The CDR3 DNA reads TGTGCCAGCAGTTTATTCACGGGAGGCCCCTACGAGCAGTACTTC. Its translation: CASSLFTGGPYEQYF.